This entry concerns a single TCR beta chain. The germline V gene has CDR1 SGDLS and CDR2 YYNGEE. CDR3 length: 14 amino acids. Unmatched junction bases numbered 7, after V lost 3 bases and J lost 5 bases. The data stem from a study of T-cell memory formation after mild COVID-19. Looking at the study overall: In these data, TCR clusters were largely donor specific.

TCRdb recomputed calls from the 5' RACE reads with MiXCR, one row per CDR3 protein. The sample contains about 470,000 distinct CDR3 sequences, approximately 18% of which appear only once. Specimen: PBMCs or a T cell subset sorted from them (not recorded which). The receptor was isolated from an adult woman who had mild COVID-19 (a few samples of this study predate the infection). Cell type and time point are not known. V is TRBV9 and J is TRBJ1-2; 7 bases are shared with TRBD1. In nucleotides, the CDR3 is TGTGCCAGCAGCGAAGGGGAGACAGGGTATGGCTACACCTTC. Translated, it gives CASSEGETGYGYTF.